This T cell receptor (beta chain) comes out of a study of T-cell memory formation after mild COVID-19. Looked up from germline, CDR1 is SNHLY and CDR2 is FYNNEI. The trim removed 6 bases at V and 8 bases at J, leaving 11 bases unmatched. There are 14 residues in the CDR3. This clonotype occurred a few times. TCRdb analysed the 5' RACE reads with MiXCR anew, one entry per CDR3 protein. The sample records 200,000 to 250,000 distinct CDR3 sequences, about 9.2% being singletons. Sequenced input: PBMCs or a T cell subset sorted from them (not recorded which). The source of this sequence is a man younger than 35 who had mild COVID-19 (a few samples of this study predate the infection). Cell type and time point are not known. The J gene is TRBJ1-2, the V gene TRBV2, with TRBD1 identical over 8 bases. The CDR3 DNA reads TGTGCCAGCAGGGACAGGGCATCGACGGGCGGCTACACCTTC. Its translation: CASRDRASTGGYTF.